The 2 T cell receptor beta chains reported below all come from one sample, sequenced in a study of beta chain features in type 1 diabetes. Since all of the isolated RNA was reverse transcribed, expressed TCRB transcripts were what got sequenced. The protocol was immunoSEQ multiplex PCR, while the TCRdb copy is restricted to in-frame clones and leaves out a portion. This sample has about 360,000 clones; roughly 12% occur once, and the top ten carry under 0.02%. The sequenced sample consisted of naive CD4+ T cells from blood. The receptor source for this set is a man between 18 and 29 years old in good health.

A few counts support this clone. The rearrangement uses TRBV28 and TRBJ1-1, with 8 bases that match TRBD1. J lost 10 bases, V lost 6 bases, and 13 bases had no gene match. This CDR3 is built from 14 residues. Looked up from germline, CDR1 is MDHEN and CDR2 is SYDVKM. The CDR3 spells CASRPRTGRWIAFF. Here the CDR3 DNA reads TGTGCCAGCAGACCTCGGACAGGGAGATGGATAGCTTTCTTT. Full variable domain (missing parts from reference TRBV28 and TRBJ1-1): DVKVTQSSRYLVKRTGEKVFLECVQDMDHENMFWYRQDPGLGLRLIYFSYDVKMKEKGDIPEGYSVSREKKERFSLILESASTNQTSMYLCASRPRTGRWIAFFGQGTRLTVV.

This clone was recorded at least ten times. This rearrangement joins TRBV29-1 to TRBJ2-5, with D perhaps TRBD1 (6 bases). V lost 5 bases, J lost 2 bases, and 12 bases lay in between. From germline, CDR1 is SQVTM and CDR2 ANQGSEA. The CDR3 runs to 13 residues. CDR3 sequence: CSVQRQAQETQYF. CDR3 coding DNA: TGCAGCGTTCAACGACAGGCGCAAGAGACCCAGTACTTC.